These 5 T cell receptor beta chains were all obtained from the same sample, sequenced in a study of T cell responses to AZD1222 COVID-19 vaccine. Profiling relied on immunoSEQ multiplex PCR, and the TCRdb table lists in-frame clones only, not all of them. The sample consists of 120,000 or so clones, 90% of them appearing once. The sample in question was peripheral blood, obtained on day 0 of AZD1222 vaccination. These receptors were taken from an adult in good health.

The CDR3 sequence: CATSRDIGYGETQYF. Written as DNA, the CDR3 is TGTGCCACCAGCAGAGATATAGGGTACGGAGAGACCCAGTACTTC. The V gene is TRBV15, the J gene TRBJ2-5; D not certain. V was trimmed by 0 bases and J by 4 bases, leaving 12 bases between them. The germline V gene has CDR1 LNHNV and CDR2 YYDKDF (reference sequence). This CDR3 comprises 15 residues.

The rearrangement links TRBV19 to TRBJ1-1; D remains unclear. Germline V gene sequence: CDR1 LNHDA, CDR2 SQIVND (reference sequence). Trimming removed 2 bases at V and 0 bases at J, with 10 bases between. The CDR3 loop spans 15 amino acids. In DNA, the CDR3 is TGTGCCAGTAGTATAATTGGGCGGATGAACACTGAAGCTTTCTTT. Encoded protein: CASSIIGRMNTEAFF.

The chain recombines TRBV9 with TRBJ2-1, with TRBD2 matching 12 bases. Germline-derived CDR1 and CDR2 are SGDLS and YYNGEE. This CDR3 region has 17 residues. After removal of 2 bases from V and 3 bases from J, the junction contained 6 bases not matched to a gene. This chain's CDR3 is CASSVGASGRGYNEQFF. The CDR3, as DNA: TGTGCCAGCAGCGTGGGTGCTAGCGGGAGGGGCTACAATGAGCAGTTCTTC.

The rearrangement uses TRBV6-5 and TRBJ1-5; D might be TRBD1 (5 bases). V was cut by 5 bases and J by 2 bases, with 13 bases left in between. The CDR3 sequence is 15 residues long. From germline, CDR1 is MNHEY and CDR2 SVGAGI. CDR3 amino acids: CASSIRDGRNQPQHF. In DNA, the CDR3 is TGTGCCAGCAGTATTCGGGACGGCCGCAATCAGCCCCAGCATTTT.

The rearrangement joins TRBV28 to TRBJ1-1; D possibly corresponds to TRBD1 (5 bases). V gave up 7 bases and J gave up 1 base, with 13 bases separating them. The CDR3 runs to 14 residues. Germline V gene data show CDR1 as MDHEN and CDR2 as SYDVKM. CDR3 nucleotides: TGTGCCAGCACACCCGGTGACAGGAACACTGAAGCTTTCTTT. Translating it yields CASTPGDRNTEAFF.